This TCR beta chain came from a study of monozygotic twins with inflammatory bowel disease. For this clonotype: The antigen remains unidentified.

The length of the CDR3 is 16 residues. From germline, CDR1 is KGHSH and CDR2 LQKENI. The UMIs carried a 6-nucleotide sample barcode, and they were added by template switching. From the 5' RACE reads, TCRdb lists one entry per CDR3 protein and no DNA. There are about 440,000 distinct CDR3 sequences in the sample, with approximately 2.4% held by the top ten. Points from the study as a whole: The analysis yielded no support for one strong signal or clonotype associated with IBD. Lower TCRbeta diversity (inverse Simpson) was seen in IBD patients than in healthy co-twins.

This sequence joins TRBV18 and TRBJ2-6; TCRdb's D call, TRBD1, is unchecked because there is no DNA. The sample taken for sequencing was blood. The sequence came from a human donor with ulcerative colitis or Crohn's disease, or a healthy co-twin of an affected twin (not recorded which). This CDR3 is CASSAGQLSGANVLTF.